The clone carrying this TCR beta chain was counted between two and nine times. Profiled with immunoSEQ multiplex PCR; TCRdb holds only in-frame clones, not every one. The sample holds about 69,000 clones; 70% to 85% are singletons and the top ten take 13%. The data stem from a study of blood T cell repertoires in COVID-19. The V segment lost 3 bases and the J segment 8 bases; nucleotides outside the gene matches: 6. The V gene's germline CDR1 is MNHNS and CDR2 SASEGT. This CDR3 region has 14 residues. The receptor was isolated from a man aged 50 to 60 with COVID-19, enrolled during active disease. The sequencing sample was made of peripheral blood. This chain connects TRBV6-1 to TRBJ1-2, with TRBD1 matching 10 bases. CDR3 residues: CASSDAGTGDGYTF. The DNA of the CDR3 is TGTGCCAGCAGTGACGCCGGGACAGGGGACGGCTACACCTTC.